The rows below give T cell receptor beta chains drawn from one sample of a study of shared clonotypes between healthy human individuals. Assay used: immunoSEQ multiplex PCR; TCRdb lists only in-frame clones, some missing. The table shows roughly 2.4 million clones, with around 95% occurring only once. Sequencing used naive CD4+ T cells sorted from blood. The receptors originated from a man aged 18 to 30 in good health. CDR3s include the opening cysteine and the closing phenylalanine or tryptophan. The D gene is left open where the match is weak. Where a row states a size, it is once, few, many or the class of an expanded clone; other rows omit it.

once	TRBV11-3	NA	TRBJ2-3	TGTGCCAGCAGCTTAGGCCCCGCAGATACGCAGTATTTT	CASSLGPADTQYF
once	TRBV7-9	NA	TRBJ1-6	TGTGCCAGCAGCTTAGAGGGGTTGGGACGCTCACCCCTCCACTTT	CASSLEGLGRSPLHF
NA	TRBV6-5	TRBD1	TRBJ1-4	TGTGCCAGCAGTGGGACAGTAGGAGAAAAACTGTTTTTT	CASSGTVGEKLFF
NA	TRBV5-4	NA	TRBJ2-5	TGTGCCAGCAGCACTCAGCTTGGATCAGAGACCCAGTACTTC	CASSTQLGSETQYF
NA	TRBV9	TRBD2	TRBJ2-1	TGTGCCAGCAGCGTAGTTAGTAGCGGGAGTATCAATGAGCAGTTCTTC	CASSVVSSGSINEQFF
NA	TRBV7-9	TRBD1	TRBJ2-5	TGTGCCAGCAGCTCAGGGGGTTCGGGCGGCAAAGAGACCCAGTACTTC	CASSSGGSGGKETQYF
NA	TRBV5-4	TRBD2	TRBJ2-3	TGTGCCAGCAGCTTGGCCATCATAGCGGGAGGCACAGATACGCAGTATTTT	CASSLAIIAGGTDTQYF
NA	TRBV19	TRBD1	TRBJ1-6	TGTGCCACCCATAGTACGGGACAGGGGTTATCACCCCTCCACTTT	CATHSTGQGLSPLHF
NA	TRBV10-2	NA	TRBJ1-5	TGCGCCAGCGCCCGGGACAAGGTCGGGGGAGGCAATCAGCCCCAGCATTTT	CASARDKVGGGNQPQHF
NA	TRBV10-3	NA	TRBJ1-4	TGTGCCATCAGTGGCAACTCTAAGGGAGAAAAACTGTTTTTT	CAISGNSKGEKLFF
NA	TRBV6-5	TRBD1	TRBJ2-3	TGTGCCAGCAGTCGACAGGGCCCAGATACGCAGTATTTT	CASSRQGPDTQYF
NA	TRBV7-3	TRBD2	TRBJ2-2	TGTGCCAGCAGCACGGGACTAGCCACCGGGGAGCTGTTTTTT	CASSTGLATGELFF
NA	TRBV29-1	NA	TRBJ2-4	TGCAGCGTTGAAAACTCTGGCGAATGGGGGGCCAAAAACATTCAGTACTTC	CSVENSGEWGAKNIQYF
once	TRBV29-1	NA	TRBJ2-5	TGCAGCGTTGAGCGTGGGGGGGAGACCCAGTACTTC	CSVERGGETQYF
NA	TRBV5-4	NA	TRBJ2-1	TGTGCCAGCAGCTACCTTCTTGACGAGCAGTTCTTC	CASSYLLDEQFF
once	TRBV6-5	NA	TRBJ1-1	TGTGCCAGCAGCACAGGTTATCTCATGAACACTGAAGCTTTCTTT	CASSTGYLMNTEAFF
NA	TRBV14	TRBD2	TRBJ2-1	TGTGCCAGCAGCCAATTCGTAGCGGGAGACCAGTTCTTC	CASSQFVAGDQFF
NA	TRBV4-3	TRBD2	TRBJ2-7	TGCGCCAGCAGCCAAGAAGGAGGACTAGCGTACTACGAGCAGTACTTC	CASSQEGGLAYYEQYF
NA	TRBV19	NA	TRBJ1-1	TGTGCCAGTAGTATGCGGGGGGCGCCTTTCACTGAAGCTTTCTTT	CASSMRGAPFTEAFF
NA	TRBV10-3	TRBD1	TRBJ2-7	TGTGCCATCAGTGAAACAGGGGGGGAGCAGTACTTC	CAISETGGEQYF
NA	TRBV10-3	TRBD2	TRBJ2-1	TGTGCCATCAGTGATGGCGGGGGGGCGTGGTTCTTC	CAISDGGGAWFF
NA	TRBV13	TRBD2	TRBJ2-7	TGTGCCAGCAGCTTGTGGGCAGGGACTAGCGGGGGGCTCGAGCAGTACTTC	CASSLWAGTSGGLEQYF
NA	TRBV6-5	NA	TRBJ1-6	TGTGCCAGCAGTACTGACAGGTCGGCGAATTCACCCCTCCACTTT	CASSTDRSANSPLHF
NA	TRBV29-1	NA	TRBJ1-1	TGCAGCGTCCAACACTCAATTCAAGCTTTCTTT	CSVQHSIQAFF
once	TRBV27	TRBD2	TRBJ2-5	TGTGCCAGCAGTCCTAAGACTAGCGGGAGAGGACGGGAGACCCAGTACTTC	CASSPKTSGRGRETQYF
once	TRBV30	NA	TRBJ2-7	TGTGCCTGGAGTGTACTTGGGGTGGGGTACGAGCAGTACTTC	CAWSVLGVGYEQYF
NA	TRBV23-1	NA	TRBJ2-2	TGCGCCAGCAGGTGGGGTAAGCCCAACACCGGGGAGCTGTTTTTT	CASRWGKPNTGELFF
NA	TRBV6-1	NA	TRBJ1-5	TGTGCCAGCAGGTGGACAGATAGCAATCAGCCCCAGCATTTT	CASRWTDSNQPQHF
NA	TRBV5-1	NA	TRBJ2-7	TGCGCCAGCAGCCTGAGGACCGAATACGAGCAGTACTTC	CASSLRTEYEQYF
NA	TRBV5-5	TRBD1	TRBJ1-4	TGTGCCAGCAGCTCCGGGACAGGGAATGAAAAACTGTTTTTT	CASSSGTGNEKLFF
NA	TRBV29-1	TRBD1	TRBJ2-4	TGCAGCGAAGAAAAACGGACAGGGCAAAACATTCAGTACTTC	CSEEKRTGQNIQYF
NA	TRBV5-6	NA	TRBJ1-6	TGTGCCAGCAGCTCTGTAGACAGAGATAATTCACCCCTCCACTTT	CASSSVDRDNSPLHF
NA	TRBV5-4	NA	TRBJ1-2	TGTGCCAGCAGCTTGGTTGGCGGGGGAAACTATGGCTACACCTTC	CASSLVGGGNYGYTF
NA	TRBV11-1	NA	TRBJ2-7	TGTGCCAGCAGCTTAGAAGGGGACTCCTACGAGCAGTACTTC	CASSLEGDSYEQYF
NA	TRBV6-5	TRBD1	TRBJ1-2	TGTGCCAGCAGTTACAACCGGGACAGCTATGGCTACACCTTC	CASSYNRDSYGYTF
NA	TRBV30	NA	TRBJ2-1	TGTGCCTGTCGGGACTCCCTAAGGGGTGAGCAGTTCTTC	CACRDSLRGEQFF
NA	TRBV19	TRBD1	TRBJ2-1	TGTGCCAGTGGCCCCGGACAGGGGAATGCATTTGAGCAGTTCTTC	CASGPGQGNAFEQFF
NA	TRBV20-1	NA	TRBJ1-1	TGCAGTGCTAGAATCTTGGGGGACGCTTTCTTT	CSARILGDAFF
NA	TRBV6-5	NA	TRBJ2-7	TGTGCCAGCAGTGCCCGACAAGGGACCGACGAGCAGTACTTC	CASSARQGTDEQYF
NA	TRBV18	NA	TRBJ1-2	TGTGCCAGCTCACCACCGGGCAGGGGCTATGGCTACACCTTC	CASSPPGRGYGYTF
NA	TRBV5-1	NA	TRBJ1-6	TGCGCCAGCAGCTTGGTTGCAGGGAGGTCACCCCTCCACTTT	CASSLVAGRSPLHF
NA	TRBV29-1	NA	TRBJ2-1	TGCAGCGTTGATCCCTACAATGAGCAGTTCTTC	CSVDPYNEQFF